This T cell receptor (beta chain) is drawn from a study of blood T cell repertoires in COVID-19. Study summary: Samples taken during acute and convalescent COVID-19 were collected in the United States, Italy and Spain. Sources were T cells, B-cell-depleted T cells, or PBMCs; the material itself was cDNA or gDNA.

Germline-derived CDR1 and CDR2 are MDHEN and SYDVKM. With 6 bases clipped from V and 4 bases from J, the junction kept 4 bases outside the gene matches. There are 13 residues in the CDR3. Patients from Seattle were sampled longitudinally, starting during active infection. Libraries were prepared by immunoSEQ multiplex PCR; TCRdb keeps only in-frame clonotypes and omits some of them. The sample has about 260,000 clones; over 75% are singletons. The sample comprised peripheral blood. The gene calls are TRBV28 and TRBJ2-7, with 9 bases fitting TRBD1. This TCR was recovered from a woman in her seventies with COVID-19, enrolled during active disease. The CDR3 DNA sequence: TGTGCCAGCAGCCGTGGGACAGGGTACGAGCAGTACTTC. It is translated as CASSRGTGYEQYF.